The clone carrying this TCR beta chain occurred once. Its antigen is as yet unknown. Data came from immunoSEQ multiplex PCR; TCRdb stores just in-frame clones and leaves some out. The data contain about 14,000 clones, approximately 80% of them seen just once; the ten biggest clones take up around 22%. The sample comes from a study of PD-1 blockade in classical Hodgkin lymphoma. Overall study context: Treatment was intravenous nivolumab, 3 mg/kg every 2 weeks, until progression. General study findings and limits: Complete responders' diversity at baseline resembled that of newly diagnosed patients. Newly diagnosed patients had baseline TCR diversity that was reportedly lower than that of healthy donors. By C4D1, CD4+ diversity increased significantly, especially in complete responders.

Every patient was affected by relapse after autologous stem cell transplantation, while exposure to brentuximab vedotin was not uniform. Material: peripheral blood mononuclear cells (PBMCs), obtained at baseline. The source of this sequence is a human donor with classical Hodgkin lymphoma.

The CDR3 DNA follows: TGTGCCAGTACCACACAGGGGGCCGAGGGCTATGGCTACACCTTC. This encodes CASTTQGAEGYGYTF. The gene calls are TRBV19 and TRBJ1-2, with 9 bases aligning to TRBD1. The CDR3 has 15 amino acids. CDR1 and CDR2 from the germline V gene are LNHDA and SQIVND (reference sequence). The V gene end was trimmed by 7 bases and the J gene end by 4 bases; junction bases not matched to a gene: 10.